A selection of T cell receptor beta chains follows, all from one sample in a study of T cells in Graves' hyperthyroidism and ophthalmopathy. TCRdb re-analysed the multiplex PCR reads in MiXCR, keeping a single row per CDR3 protein. This table holds 620,000 or so distinct CDR3 sequences, about 15% found once. The specimen was blood. These receptor sequences come from a woman aged 45-59 years with Graves' ophthalmopathy. Each CDR3 is given without its conserved first and last residue. The order of the fields is J gene, V gene, D gene, CDR3 length, CDR3 protein. D genes are given only for firm matches.

>TRBJ1-5|TRBV12-3/TRBV12-4|TRBD1|12
ASRGQGPNQPQH
>TRBJ1-6|TRBV11-2|NA|12
ASDRGVRGSPLH
>TRBJ2-1|TRBV2|TRBD2|12
ASIAGGRHNEQF
>TRBJ2-5|TRBV5-1|TRBD1|11
ARQGARKETQY
>TRBJ2-3|TRBV9|TRBD2|14
ASSVGSGVSTDTQY
>TRBJ2-1|TRBV12-3/TRBV12-4|NA|13
ASSWRRKAYNEQF
>TRBJ1-1|TRBV7-3|NA|12
ASSGFGGDTEAF
>TRBJ1-2|TRBV5-1|NA|11
ASSLGPDYGYT
>TRBJ2-1|TRBV7-6|TRBD2|14
ASSFLSGRFNNEQF
>TRBJ2-5|TRBV4-3|TRBD2|17
ASSQDIVLAGGTQETQY
>TRBJ2-7|TRBV10-3|TRBD2|16
AISASGLAGFSSYEQY
>TRBJ2-1|TRBV6-2/TRBV6-3|TRBD2|13
ASKQAGATYNEQF
>TRBJ2-5|TRBV20-1|NA|10
SAPVRQETQY
>TRBJ1-5|TRBV6-1|TRBD1|16
ASRPALRDRYSNQPQH
>TRBJ2-5|TRBV11-2|NA|12
ASSWGRGLETQY
>TRBJ1-6|TRBV25-1|NA|12
ASSVKGLYSPLH
>TRBJ1-6|TRBV12-3/TRBV12-4|TRBD1|13
ASSLLTGVNSPLH
>TRBJ2-5|TRBV4-1|NA|13
ASSQDIVEGSPQY
>TRBJ1-2|TRBV20-1|NA|9
SALARHGYT